Following are 23 T cell receptor beta chains from one sample sequenced in a study of glioma-infiltrating T cells. Amplification of TCR alpha and beta CDR3 regions from RNA used iRepertoire nested multiplex PCR. A single record per CDR3 protein comes from TCRdb applying MiXCR to the multiplex PCR reads. The sample contains roughly 100,000 distinct CDR3 sequences, about 30% of which appear only once. Sequences were obtained from glioma tissue, nonneoplastic brain tissue, or PBMCs (not recorded which). These TCRs come from a human donor with low-grade glioma or glioblastoma, undergoing nonglioma brain surgery, or in good health (not recorded which).

In the case of this clonotype: An end of the junction differs from the germline gene, which may be a read error. V usage is TRBV29-1 and J usage is TRBJ1-1; the D is unclear. In germline, CDR1 is SQVTM, CDR2 ANQGSEA. This CDR3 comprises 14 residues. The CDR3 DNA reads TGCAGCGTTGGGAGGCAGGATGGAAACACTCAAGCTTTCTTT. It specifies CSVGRQDGNTQAFF.

This clonotype has at least ten counts. The chain employs TRBV7-2 and TRBJ2-7; TRBD2 matches 14 bases. Per the germline V gene, CDR1 is SGHTA and CDR2 is FQGNSA. The CDR3 length is 17 residues. J lost 2 bases, V lost 1 base, and 4 bases had no gene match. The CDR3 loop reads CASSLVVGLAGAYEQYF. CDR3 nucleotides: TGTGCCAGCAGCTTAGTGGTGGGACTAGCGGGAGCCTACGAGCAGTACTTC.

This clonotype was counted at least ten times. The J gene is TRBJ2-1, the V gene TRBV6-1; TRBD2 matches at 8 bases. This CDR3 comprises 15 residues. The trim removed 5 bases at V and 8 bases at J, leaving 11 bases unmatched. Germline V CDR1 and CDR2: MNHNS, SASEGT. CDR3 protein: CASSPRTSRGDEQFF. The CDR3 DNA reads TGTGCCAGCAGTCCTCGGACTAGCAGGGGCGATGAGCAGTTCTTC.

The rearrangement joins TRBV4-1 to TRBJ1-1; D gene ambiguous. Deletions cut 0 bases from V and 0 bases from J, with 20 bases between. There are 19 residues in the CDR3. Germline-derived CDR1 and CDR2 are MGHRA and YSYEKL. In nucleotides, the CDR3 is TGCGCCAGCAGCCAAGATCCGAGGCGATCCCCGGGGATGAACACTGAAGCTTTCTTT. Protein sequence: CASSQDPRRSPGMNTEAFF.

The DNA for the CDR3 is TGTGCCAGCAATGATTGGGGGGTAAACTATGGCTACACCTTC. Protein: CASNDWGVNYGYTF. V gene TRBV2 combines with J gene TRBJ1-2, with a possible D match to TRBD1 (5 bases). The CDR3 is 14 residues long. The ends were cut back, 7 bases at V and 2 bases at J, with 14 bases in the middle. Germline loops: CDR1 SNHLY, CDR2 FYNNEI.

Ten or more counts support this clonotype. The chain combines TRBV19 with TRBJ1-1; D is undetermined. V lost 3 bases and J 2 bases, leaving 10 bases between the germline ends. This CDR3 has 14 amino acids. Germline V CDR1 and CDR2: LNHDA, SQIVND (reference sequence). The CDR3 DNA sequence: TGTGCCAGTAGTATTTGGGTGGCCAACACTGAAGCTTTCTTT. Its translation: CASSIWVANTEAFF.

This clonotype has ten or more counts. The chain joins TRBV20-1 to TRBJ1-1; no clear D gene. The CDR3 length is 13 residues. V dropped 3 bases and J dropped 7 bases, with 15 bases sitting between them. Germline V gene lookup returns CDR1 DFQATT and CDR2 SNEGSKA (reference sequence). CDR3: CSASGLGWGEAFF. CDR3 sequence (DNA): TGCAGTGCTAGTGGTCTTGGATGGGGTGAAGCTTTCTTT.

In its sample, this clonotype was seen a few times. The chain carries TRBV19 and TRBJ1-5, with TRBD1 matching 9 bases. Germline V CDR1 and CDR2: LNHDA, SQIVND (reference sequence). The CDR3 length is 16 residues. Germline trimming cut 1 base from V and 7 bases from J; bases unmatched to any gene: 8. This CDR3 is CASSIGQQGAKQPQHF. CDR3 sequence (DNA): TGTGCCAGTAGTATAGGGCAACAGGGGGCTAAACAGCCCCAGCATTTT.

This clonotype has at least ten counts. V and J are TRBV20-1 and TRBJ1-6, with 10 bases matching TRBD1. Germline values: CDR1 DFQATT, CDR2 SNEGSKA (reference sequence). Unmatched junction bases numbered 6, after V lost 6 bases and J lost 7 bases. The length of the CDR3 is 14 residues. In DNA form, the CDR3 reads TGCAGTGCACCCAGACAGGGGGCAAATTCACCCCTCCACTTT. Translation gives CSAPRQGANSPLHF.

As concerns this clonotype: One end of the junction is discordant with germline, which a read error may explain. J is TRBJ2-3 and V is TRBV3-1; D remains ambiguous. CDR1 and CDR2 from the germline V gene are LGHDT and YNNKEL (reference sequence). CDR3 length: 17 amino acids. In DNA, the CDR3 is TGTGCCAGCAGACAAGATTACCTCTTGCCTAGCACAGATACGCAGTATTTT. Its protein is CASRQDYLLPSTDTQYF.

In its sample, this clonotype was seen many times. At one of its ends the junction is not consistent with the germline gene, which may arise from a read error. The V call is TRBV7-3, the J call TRBJ2-3, with D perhaps matching TRBD1 (5 bases). The CDR3 sequence is 15 residues long. From germline, CDR1 is SGHTA and CDR2 FQGTGA. The CDR3 reads CASSLRGLNRDTQYF. The CDR3 nucleotides read TGTGCCAGCAGTTTAAGGGGATTGAATAGGGATACGCAGTATTTT.

The CDR3 nucleotides read TGTGCCAGCAGCCAAGATCTAGGAGAGGGACACACTGAAGCTTTCTTT. Protein: CASSQDLGEGHTEAFF. The gene calls are TRBV14 and TRBJ1-1; D is perhaps TRBD1 (5 bases). The V gene lost 0 bases and the J gene lost 3 bases, with 14 bases spanning the gap. The germline CDR1 and CDR2 sequences are SGHDN and FVKESK. This CDR3 region has 16 residues.

The chain is built from TRBV7-2 and TRBJ2-2; the match to TRBD2 covers 11 bases. J gave up 9 bases and V 5 bases, and 14 bases lay outside the gene matches. Looked up from germline, CDR1 is SGHTA and CDR2 is FQGNSA. This CDR3 spans 17 amino acids. The CDR3, as DNA: TGTGCCAGCAGCCACGACCGACTAGCGGGGTCATCCTGGGAGCTGTTTTTT. It is translated as CASSHDRLAGSSWELFF.

This clonotype was found many times. The chain couples TRBV7-2 to TRBJ2-3; 8 nucleotides match TRBD2. The CDR3 totals 17 residues. V shed 1 base, J shed 0 bases, and the junction held 6 bases outside the gene matches. Germline values: CDR1 SGHTA, CDR2 FQGNSA. DNA of the CDR3: TGTGCCAGCAGCTTAGGGCCTAGCGGGCTGAGCACAGATACGCAGTATTTT. This gives the protein CASSLGPSGLSTDTQYF.

In its sample, this clonotype was seen many times. CDR3 DNA: TGTGCCAGCAGCTTACAGGGAAGGGAGACCCAGTACTTC. Amino acid sequence: CASSLQGRETQYF. This sequence joins TRBV5-6 and TRBJ2-5, with a weak D call TRBD1 (6 bases). V was shortened by 2 bases and J by 5 bases, with 10 bases between the two germline ends. CDR3 length: 13 residues. Germline V gene sequence: CDR1 SGHDT, CDR2 YYEEEE.

This chain connects TRBV10-3 to TRBJ2-1; 11 bases align to TRBD2. V gave up 4 bases and J gave up 5 bases; unmatched junction bases: 7. Germline CDR1 and CDR2: ENHRY and SYGVKD. The CDR3 covers 16 residues. In nucleotides, the CDR3 is TGTGCCATCAGTGTTTCTAGCGGGGGGTTAAACAATGAGCAGTTCTTC. Translation gives CAISVSSGGLNNEQFF.

This chain joins TRBV6-1 and TRBJ2-7; D unclear. CDR1 MNHNS and CDR2 SASEGT come from the germline V gene. V was trimmed by 1 base and J by 2 bases, leaving 6 bases between them. This CDR3 has 13 amino acids. The CDR3 DNA reads as TGTGCCAGCAGTGAAGGAGCGACCTACGAGCAGTACTTC. Its translation is CASSEGATYEQYF.

This clonotype was seen a few times. The rearrangement links TRBV7-2 to TRBJ2-6; the D gene is possibly TRBD2 (6 bases). The CDR3 is 17 residues long. The V end lost 5 bases, the J end lost 0 bases, and 14 bases lay between the germline ends. Germline loops: CDR1 SGHTA, CDR2 FQGNSA. This CDR3 reads CASSPGTGPSGANVLTF. Written as DNA, the CDR3 is TGTGCCAGCAGCCCCGGGACTGGACCCTCTGGGGCCAACGTCCTGACTTTC.

Many counts were recorded for this clonotype. At one boundary the junction diverges from the germline segment, which might be a read error. This chain connects TRBV28 to TRBJ1-2; 7 bases are a match to TRBD1. The germline V gene encodes CDR1 MDHEN and CDR2 SYDVKM. CDR3 length: 12 residues. The CDR3 spells CASTPRQGGHTF. The CDR3 DNA reads TGTGCCAGCACCCCAAGACAGGGTGGCCACACCTTC.

Note on this clonotype: A much more abundant neighbour one base away suggests this may be a read error. The J gene is TRBJ1-1, the V gene TRBV20-1, with D unclear. This CDR3 is 14 amino acids long. CDR1 is DFQATT and CDR2 is SNEGSKA in the germline V gene (reference sequence). The V and J ends lost 5 bases and 1 base respectively, with 14 bases between them. The CDR3 bases are TGCAGTGCTTATACTAGCGGAACGAACACTGAAGCTTTCTTT. This translates into CSAYTSGTNTEAFF.

On this clonotype itself: A much larger clone is a single base away; this may be a read error. V usage is TRBV2 and J usage is TRBJ2-3; D tentatively reads TRBD1 or TRBD2 (5 bases each). The germline V gene encodes CDR1 SNHLY and CDR2 FYNNEI. The CDR3 is 14 residues long. CDR3 region: CARSGGDFTDTQYF. The CDR3, as DNA: TGTGCCAGAAGTGGGGGAGACTTCACAGATACGCAGTATTTT.

This clonotype was seen ten or more times. The CDR3 DNA reads as TGCGCCAGCAGCCAACTCACAGGAGGATATGGCTACACCTTC. Translating gives CASSQLTGGYGYTF. The V call is TRBV4-3, the J call TRBJ1-2; D may be TRBD1 (5 bases). In germline, CDR1 is LGHNA, CDR2 YSLEER. Trimming pared 2 bases from V and 5 bases from J, leaving 12 bases between. The CDR3 runs to 14 residues.

This clonotype was counted only a few times. The gene calls are TRBV7-9 and TRBJ1-1; D unresolved. From germline, CDR1 is SEHNR and CDR2 FQNEAQ (reference sequence). Trimming took 3 bases from V and 4 from J, leaving 15 bases between them. This CDR3 spans 15 amino acids. In DNA form, the CDR3 reads TGTGCCAGCAGCTTTTACGGAAAAGAGGGCACTGAAGCTTTCTTT. Protein: CASSFYGKEGTEAFF.